This is a list of T cell receptor beta chains from one sample in a study of identical twins. TCRdb ran MiXCR on the 5' RACE reads and lists one entry per CDR3 protein. The sample lists 200,000 to 300,000 distinct CDR3 sequences; about 10% were seen once. The specimen was memory T cells sorted from blood. All receptors derive from a man aged 50 to 60 in good health. Each CDR3 is given with its conserved first and last residue. The D gene is left open where the match is weak. Expanded clones get a size class; other rows say once, few or many, or leave the size out.

size: few
J: TRBJ1-4
D: -
V: TRBV28
CDR3: CASSPRTFATNEKLFF
DNA: TGTGCCAGCAGCCCCCGGACGTTTGCAACTAATGAAAAACTGTTTTTT

size: many
J: TRBJ2-2
D: -
V: TRBV7-2
CDR3: CASSDRNTGELFF
DNA: TGTGCCAGCAGCGACCGAAACACCGGGGAGCTGTTTTTT

size: few
J: TRBJ1-6
D: -
V: TRBV12-3/TRBV12-4
CDR3: CASSLTLSVPLHF
DNA: TGTGCCAGCAGTTTAACTCTTTCCGTCCCCCTCCACTTT

size: few
J: TRBJ1-3
D: -
V: TRBV3-1
CDR3: CASSQAGLGNTIYF
DNA: TGTGCCAGCAGCCAAGCGGGGCTTGGAAACACCATATATTTT

size: -
J: TRBJ2-4
D: TRBD1
V: TRBV6-2/TRBV6-3
CDR3: CASSWPQGQRIWENIQYF
DNA: TGTGCCAGCAGTTGGCCCCAGGGACAGAGAATTTGGGAAAACATTCAGTACTTC

size: few
J: TRBJ2-3
D: -
V: TRBV7-8
CDR3: CASSLGLGGGSGDTQYF
DNA: TGTGCCAGCAGCTTAGGGCTGGGCGGGGGCTCGGGGGATACGCAGTATTTT

size: many
J: TRBJ2-1
D: TRBD2
V: TRBV20-1
CDR3: CSAISGGQYNEQFF
DNA: TGCAGTGCTATTAGCGGGGGCCAGTACAATGAGCAGTTCTTC

size: few
J: TRBJ2-7
D: TRBD1
V: TRBV20-1
CDR3: CSALGTGRGEQYF
DNA: TGCAGTGCGCTCGGGACAGGGAGGGGCGAGCAGTACTTC

size: -
J: TRBJ2-7
D: TRBD1
V: TRBV12-3/TRBV12-4
CDR3: CASSFGQGASYEQYF
DNA: TGTGCCAGCAGTTTCGGACAGGGGGCTTCCTACGAGCAGTACTTC

size: few
J: TRBJ2-1
D: TRBD1
V: TRBV5-4
CDR3: CASSTQGAEQFF
DNA: TGTGCCAGCAGCACACAGGGGGCTGAGCAGTTCTTC

size: few
J: TRBJ1-6
D: -
V: TRBV30
CDR3: CAWSVSQGGRPLHF
DNA: TGTGCCTGGAGTGTATCACAGGGAGGACGGCCCCTCCACTTT

size: few
J: TRBJ2-7
D: TRBD1
V: TRBV18
CDR3: CASSPNRGHEQYF
DNA: TGTGCCAGCTCACCAAACAGGGGGCACGAGCAGTACTTC

size: many
J: TRBJ1-2
D: -
V: TRBV29-1
CDR3: CSVEDLGRSIWDYGYTF
DNA: TGCAGCGTTGAAGATTTGGGGAGGAGTATCTGGGACTATGGCTACACCTTC

size: -
J: TRBJ1-5
D: -
V: TRBV4-1
CDR3: CASSQAQIRSNQPQHF
DNA: TGCGCCAGCAGCCAGGCTCAAATCCGGAGCAATCAGCCCCAGCATTTT

size: many
J: TRBJ2-5
D: TRBD2
V: TRBV11-2
CDR3: CASSLGVWSGRRRGETQYF
DNA: TGTGCCAGCAGCTTAGGGGTGTGGAGCGGGAGGAGGAGAGGAGAGACCCAGTACTTC